This T cell receptor beta chain was sequenced during a study of regulatory and conventional T cells in RAG deficiency. Study outcomes and limitations: Other subsets showed roughly 10-fold reductions, but Treg unique TCR beta sequences fell roughly 100-fold in these patients. Patient subsets had shorter CDR3s; Omenn Treg-Tconv overlap exceeded 90%. In Omenn syndrome, sorted "Tregs" may be peripherally activated cells.

The CDR3 loop spans 15 amino acids. V dropped 4 bases and J dropped 9 bases, with 22 bases sitting between them. Germline lookup yields CDR1 SGHNT and CDR2 YYREEE (reference sequence). Remarks on this clone: The antigen remains undetermined.

Produced via immunoSEQ multiplex PCR; TCRdb's table is partial and in-frame only. Seen here are about 10,000 clones, roughly 90% observed once, and the top ten hold over 1%. Genomic DNA came from blood regulatory T cells gated CD4+ CD25-high CD127-low. These data also featured in a second study, about regulatory T cells. That study reports: Amplification used 52 TRBV primers and 13 TRBJ primers. Regulatory T cells showed the strongest V-J pair restriction and V/J gene skewing among patient repertoires.

The sample comprised Tregs sorted from blood. The sequence was collected from a human donor in good health. The genes are TRBV5-4 and TRBJ2-5; maybe TRBD2 (5 bases). CDR3 sequence: CASSPEVGLRGAQYF. CDR3 DNA: TGTGCCAGCAGCCCGGAGGTTGGGCTCCGTGGGGCCCAGTACTTC.